The 22 T cell receptor beta chains below come from one sample, sequenced in a study of blood T cell repertoires in COVID-19. Repertoires were generated with immunoSEQ multiplex PCR, while TCRdb's copy carries only in-frame clones and drops some. The table has under 200,000 clones, roughly 90% seen once. The specimen was peripheral blood. The receptors come from a man aged 18-30 years with active or convalescent COVID-19.

This clone is medium-sized (0.01 to 0.1%) within its sample. CDR3 sequence reads: CASSYSGEAGNTIYF. In DNA, the CDR3 is TGTGCCAGCAGTTACTCAGGGGAGGCGGGAAACACCATATATTTT. This chain uses TRBV6-2 or TRBV6-3 with TRBJ1-3, with TRBD1 as a possible D gene (5 bases). The CDR3 has 15 residues. Trimming took off 0 bases at V and 4 bases at J, with 10 bases between the two ends. The germline V gene encodes CDR1 MNHEY and CDR2 SVGEGT.

In this sample, this clone turned up once. J is TRBJ2-1 and V is TRBV7-9; 10 bases line up with TRBD2. There are 16 residues in the CDR3. V dropped 5 bases and J dropped 8; count of bases not matched to a gene: 12. CDR1 and CDR2 from the germline V gene are SEHNR and FQNEAQ (reference sequence). The CDR3 DNA follows: TGTGCCAGCAGCCATAAAGCGGGAGGGCCGCGCGATGAGCAGTTCTTC. This codes for CASSHKAGGPRDEQFF.

This clone was counted ten times or more. The V and J genes are TRBV24-1 and TRBJ1-2; D might be TRBD1 (5 bases). V lost 2 bases and J lost 7, with 19 bases in between. The V gene's germline CDR1 is KGHDR and CDR2 SFDVKD. CDR3 length: 16 residues. DNA for the CDR3: TGTGCCACCAGTGATTCCCAGGGAATCTTCTTAGGTGGCTACACCTTC. Protein: CATSDSQGIFLGGYTF.

The chain employs TRBV4-2 and TRBJ2-2; 10 bases agree with TRBD2. The CDR3 spans 21 residues. V was pared by 4 bases and J by 6 bases, with 23 bases of the junction left unmatched. Germline V gives CDR1 LGHNA, CDR2 YNFKEQ. CDR3 sequence (DNA): TGTGCCAGCAGCCGTAATCCTGGACGGAATGCTAGCGGGAGTCTCTCCGGGGAGCTGTTTTTT. Translated, it gives CASSRNPGRNASGSLSGELFF.

This CDR3 is CASSYGTSSYEQYF. The CDR3 DNA is TGTGCCAGCAGTTACGGGACTAGCTCCTACGAGCAGTACTTC. This chain uses TRBV6-2 or TRBV6-3 with TRBJ2-7; 8 nucleotides match TRBD2. The CDR3 totals 14 residues. V was clipped by 2 bases and J by 0 bases; unmatched bases: 0. Germline CDR1 reads MNHEY; CDR2 reads SVGEGT.

The gene calls are TRBV13 and TRBJ2-7; 8 positions agree with TRBD2. Germline lookup yields CDR1 PRHDT and CDR2 FYEKMQ (reference sequence). The CDR3 covers 15 residues. The J segment lost 2 bases and the V segment lost 0 bases, leaving 3 bases of the junction unmatched. In nucleotides, the CDR3 is TGTGCCAGCAGCTTAGGTGCGGGAGGACCCTACGAGCAGTACTTC. This codes for CASSLGAGGPYEQYF.

The V gene is TRBV5-6, the J gene TRBJ1-4; D possibly corresponds to TRBD1 (6 bases). Germline V gene data show CDR1 as SGHDT and CDR2 as YYEEEE. V was clipped by 5 bases and J by 8 bases, with 16 bases between them. This CDR3 region has 14 residues. As DNA, the CDR3 is TGTGCCAGCAGTTGCCCGGGGGGCGGGGAAAAACTGTTTTTT. It is translated as CASSCPGGGEKLFF.

This clone was seen a single time. V and J are TRBV27 and TRBJ1-2, with 7 bases fitting TRBD1. CDR3 length: 16 residues. V lost 5 bases, J lost 2 bases, and 11 bases stayed unmatched. Germline V gene sequence: CDR1 MNHEY, CDR2 SMNVEV (reference sequence). CDR3 DNA sequence: TGTGCCAGCAGTCTTAGCTGGAGGGGGCGCAACTATGGCTACACCTTC. It translates to CASSLSWRGRNYGYTF.

The J gene is TRBJ2-5, the V gene TRBV30, with 7 bases lining up with TRBD2. From germline, CDR1 is GTSNPN and CDR2 SVGIG (reference sequence). The junction had 14 bases not matched to a gene; V was cut back by 7 bases and J by 3 bases. The CDR3 has 15 residues. The CDR3 nucleotides read TGTGCCTCAACGGGGGGTCCGGGGCTTAAAGAGACCCAGTACTTC. As protein: CASTGGPGLKETQYF.

The V and J genes are TRBV12-3 or TRBV12-4 and TRBJ2-7, with D maybe TRBD2 (6 bases). The CDR3 totals 13 residues. Trimming removed 6 bases at V and 5 bases at J, with 14 bases between. In DNA form, the CDR3 reads TGTGCCAGCAGCCTTCTACGGAGGGACGAGCAGTACTTC. This codes for CASSLLRRDEQYF.

The chain uses TRBV30 and TRBJ2-7; TRBD1 matches 7 bases. Looked up from germline, CDR1 is GTSNPN and CDR2 is SVGIG (reference sequence). This CDR3 comprises 15 residues. Trimming at V came to 2 bases and at J to 2 bases, leaving 9 bases not matched to a gene. The CDR3 DNA follows: TGTGCCTGGAGTCGTGCCGACAGGGTAACCTACGAGCAGTACTTC. Translating gives CAWSRADRVTYEQYF.

This clone was detected a few times. This chain connects TRBV6-2 or TRBV6-3 to TRBJ1-2, with a possible D match to TRBD1 (6 bases). CDR1 is MNHEY and CDR2 is SVGEGT in the germline V gene. There are 16 residues in the CDR3. V was clipped by 6 bases and J by 4 bases, with 21 bases between them. The CDR3 sequence: CASSRSQGPDLYGYTF. Here the CDR3 DNA reads TGTGCCAGCAGCCGAAGTCAGGGGCCTGACCTCTATGGCTACACCTTC.

V gene TRBV7-9 combines with J gene TRBJ1-1, with 8 bases that match TRBD1. The length of the CDR3 is 15 residues. Germline V gene sequence: CDR1 SEHNR, CDR2 FQNEAQ (reference sequence). V lost 5 bases to trimming and J lost 3 bases; unmatched junction nucleotides: 8. Here the CDR3 DNA reads TGTGCCAGCAGCGATGGGACAGGTCCGTACACTGAAGCTTTCTTT. Protein: CASSDGTGPYTEAFF. Full variable domain (missing parts from reference TRBV7-9 and TRBJ1-1): DTGVSQNPRHKITKRGQNVTFRCDPISEHNRLYWYRQTLGQGPEFLTYFQNEAQLEKSRLLSDRFSAERPKGSFSTLEIQRTEQGDSAMYLCASSDGTGPYTEAFFGQGTRLTVV.

The chain combines TRBV30 with TRBJ1-2; D gene ambiguous. Trimming removed 2 bases at V and 0 bases at J, with 4 bases between. The germline CDR1 and CDR2 sequences are GTSNPN and SVGIG (reference sequence). The CDR3 covers 12 residues. Here the CDR3 reads CAWSRANYGYTF. DNA of the CDR3: TGTGCCTGGAGTCGCGCTAACTATGGCTACACCTTC. The full variable domain, in which reference TRBV30 and TRBJ1-2 provide the parts outside the CDR3, is SQTIHQWPATLVQPVGSPLSLECTVEGTSNPNLYWYRQAAGRGLQLLFYSVGIGQISSEVPQNLSASRPQDRQFILSSKKLLLSDSGFYLCAWSRANYGYTFGSGTRLTVV.

The V and J genes are TRBV9 and TRBJ2-7; 8 positions match TRBD1. This CDR3 is built from 15 residues. Germline CDR1 reads SGDLS; CDR2 reads YYNGEE. The V and J ends lost 10 bases and 1 base, in that order; junction bases with no gene match: 13. This CDR3 reads CAPIRRDRRSYEQYF. In nucleotides, the CDR3 is TGTGCCCCGATTCGGCGGGACAGGAGATCCTACGAGCAGTACTTC.

The genes are TRBV6-1 and TRBJ2-7; no clear D. V was clipped by 2 bases and J by 2 bases, with 19 bases between them. This CDR3 contains 17 residues. Germline V gene data show CDR1 as MNHNS and CDR2 as SASEGT. CDR3 region: CASSEYMGLANTYEQYF. The DNA of the CDR3 is TGTGCCAGCAGTGAATATATGGGCCTTGCAAACACCTACGAGCAGTACTTC.

The chain employs TRBV4-2 and TRBJ2-7; D is unresolved. V was cut by 0 bases and J by 7 bases, with 7 bases left in between. The length of the CDR3 is 12 residues. CDR1 and CDR2 (germline): LGHNA, YNFKEQ. The CDR3 protein is CASSQDRWEQYF. The CDR3 nucleotides read TGTGCCAGCAGCCAAGATCGGTGGGAGCAGTACTTC.

The chain couples TRBV5-6 to TRBJ2-3; TRBD2 matches 9 bases. Germline V CDR1 and CDR2: SGHDT, YYEEEE. J was trimmed by 1 base and V by 4 bases; bases with no gene match: 7. The CDR3 sequence is 16 residues long. CDR3 DNA: TGTGCCAGCAGCCCAGGGACTAGCAGGGGCACAGATACGCAGTATTTT. Its protein product is CASSPGTSRGTDTQYF.

V gene TRBV7-3 combines with J gene TRBJ1-2; 9 bases match TRBD1. This CDR3 contains 15 residues. With V trimmed by 1 base and J by 8 bases, 8 bases remained unmatched. Per germline, CDR1 SGHTA and CDR2 FQGTGA. Here the CDR3 DNA reads TGTGCCAGCAGCTTAATGGGACAGGGTGAGGGCGGCTACACCTTC. This codes for CASSLMGQGEGGYTF.

The chain combines TRBV6-5 with TRBJ2-7, with 7 bases fitting TRBD2. Germline V gives CDR1 MNHEY, CDR2 SVGAGI. This CDR3 has 13 residues. Trimming cost V 6 bases and J 3 bases; bases outside gene matches: 5. CDR3 sequence reads: CASRLAESYEQYF. The CDR3 DNA sequence: TGTGCCAGCAGGCTAGCGGAGAGCTACGAGCAGTACTTC.

The rearrangement uses TRBV6-5 and TRBJ2-1; 12 bases align to TRBD2. Trimming at V came to 7 bases and at J to 5 bases, leaving 3 bases not matched to a gene. The germline gives CDR1 MNHEY, CDR2 SVGAGI. The CDR3 loop spans 14 amino acids. In nucleotides, the CDR3 is TGTGCCAGCAATCGACTAGCGGGGGACAATGAGCAGTTCTTC. It is translated as CASNRLAGDNEQFF.

The chain recombines TRBV13 with TRBJ2-3; 9 bases are shared with TRBD2. CDR1 and CDR2 (germline): PRHDT, FYEKMQ (reference sequence). The CDR3 runs to 17 residues. After removal of 2 bases from V and 4 bases from J, the junction contained 10 bases not matched to a gene. The CDR3 loop is CASSLSASGVSADTQYF. CDR3 bases: TGTGCCAGCAGCTTATCGGCTAGCGGGGTTTCTGCAGATACGCAGTATTTT. The entire variable domain, with the rest obtained from reference TRBV13 and TRBJ2-3, is as follows: AAGVIQSPRHLIKEKRETATLKCYPIPRHDTVYWYQQGPGQDPQFLISFYEKMQSDKGSIPDRFSAQQFSDYHSELNMSSLELGDSALYFCASSLSASGVSADTQYFGPGTRLTVL.